This TCR beta chain was found in a study of metastatic and nonmetastatic thyroid tumors. The wider study: The comparison covered peripheral blood and tumor or nodule tissue in malignant and benign thyroid patients.

V lost 6 bases, J lost 3 bases, and 9 bases lay in between. Germline assignment: CDR1 DFQATT and CDR2 SNEGSKA (reference sequence). The CDR3 consists of 12 residues. Authors' processing steps: Between-group CDR3 differences, defined by clinicopathological status, yielded a distant-metastasis classifier for papillary thyroid cancer. TCRdb reprocessed the PCR reads using MiXCR. The V and J calls were determined by TCRdb, not by the authors. The data hold 15,000 to 20,000 clones, with about 25% observed a single time. There were no patients who had received any treatment before thyroid surgery. This clone appeared once. Its specificity is unknown. Study results and caveats: Benign nodules reportedly had significantly lower TCR beta diversity than malignant thyroid tumors in blood and tumor.

The origin of this receptor is a female donor with papillary thyroid cancer or a benign thyroid nodule (not recorded which). Some clones in this sample may be carry-over from other donors' samples. The sample was adjacent normal tissue. The chain couples TRBV20-1 to TRBJ1-5; D gene uncertain. As DNA, the CDR3 is TGCAGTGCGCGGCAGTTCAATCAGCCCCAGCATTTT. It codes for CSARQFNQPQHF.